Listed below are T cell receptor beta chains from one sample, sequenced in a study of shared clonotypes between healthy human individuals. Assay used: immunoSEQ multiplex PCR; TCRdb lists only in-frame clones, some missing. Among about half a million clones listed, approximately 81% were seen once. The material sequenced was PBMCs. The source is a woman between 40 and 50 years old in good health. Some clones in this sample may be carry-over from other donors' samples. Both conserved end residues are part of each CDR3. The order of the fields is D gene, J gene, V gene, clone size, CDR3 DNA, CDR3 protein. A D gene is named only where the DNA matches it firmly. Some rows mark clone size as missing; the rest say once, few, many or name a class of expanded clone.

TRBD2,TRBJ2-2,TRBV4-2,NA,TGTGCCAGCAGCCAAGACCTAGCGGGGTCGGGCACCGGGGAGCTGTTTTTT,CASSQDLAGSGTGELFF
TRBD2,TRBJ2-5,TRBV18,once,TGTGCCAGCTCATCTGGACTAGGAGAGACCCAGTACTTC,CASSSGLGETQYF
NA,TRBJ1-3,TRBV6-5,NA,TGTGCCAGCAGTTACGACAGGTCCCCTGGAAACACCATATATTTT,CASSYDRSPGNTIYF
NA,TRBJ1-5,TRBV4-1,NA,TGCGCCAGCAGCCAAGATCCCGAAAGGCCCCAGCATTTT,CASSQDPERPQHF
NA,TRBJ2-7,TRBV4-2,NA,TGTGCCAGCAGCCACCAAGGGGAGCAGTACTTC,CASSHQGEQYF
NA,TRBJ2-6,TRBV7-2,NA,TGTGCCAGCAGCCCTATAAGCTCTGGGGCCAACGTCCTGACTTTC,CASSPISSGANVLTF
NA,TRBJ1-1,TRBV30,NA,TGTGCCTGGAGGGGGCGCGGGGCGGACACTGAAGCTTTCTTT,CAWRGRGADTEAFF
NA,TRBJ1-2,TRBV2,NA,TGTGCCAGCAGTGGTATCAGGGACTCAAACTATGGCTACACCTTC,CASSGIRDSNYGYTF
NA,TRBJ2-3,TRBV28,few,TGTGCCAGCAGTTTATCCCGGGTAGCAGATACGCAGTATTTT,CASSLSRVADTQYF
NA,TRBJ1-3,TRBV28,NA,TGTGCCAGCAGGGACTACTCTGGAAACACCATATATTTT,CASRDYSGNTIYF
NA,TRBJ1-1,TRBV6-1,many,TGTGCCAGCAGTCCGACAGACACTGAAGCTTTCTTT,CASSPTDTEAFF
TRBD2,TRBJ2-1,TRBV5-1,NA,TGCGCCAGCAGCTTACTAGCGGGAGGAGCTGAGCAGTTCTTC,CASSLLAGGAEQFF
NA,TRBJ2-7,TRBV25-1,NA,TGTGCCAGCAGTGTCAGGGGCAACTACGAGCAGTACTTC,CASSVRGNYEQYF
NA,TRBJ2-3,TRBV15,NA,TGTGCCACCAGCAGGGACAGCAGCACAGATACGCAGTATTTT,CATSRDSSTDTQYF
NA,TRBJ2-2,TRBV12-5,few,TGTGCTAGTCGAGGGGTAAACACCGGGGAGCTGTTTTTT,CASRGVNTGELFF
TRBD2,TRBJ2-7,TRBV5-1,many,TGCGCCAGCAGCTTGAACAGCGGGGACGAGCAGTACTTC,CASSLNSGDEQYF
NA,TRBJ2-7,TRBV21-1,NA,TGTGCCAGCAGCCTAGCCCTTGAGCAGTACTTC,CASSLALEQYF
TRBD2,TRBJ2-1,TRBV18,NA,TGTGCCAGCTCACCTCGGACTAGCGGGAACACAGAGCAGTTCTTC,CASSPRTSGNTEQFF
TRBD2,TRBJ2-1,TRBV2,NA,TGTGCCAGCAGTAAGGGACTAGCGGGTGAGCAGTTCTTC,CASSKGLAGEQFF
NA,TRBJ1-2,TRBV6-1,NA,TGTGCCATCAGAGCCGGGAACAGTAACTATGGCTACACCTTC,CAIRAGNSNYGYTF
TRBD1,TRBJ2-7,TRBV7-9,few,TGTGCCAGCAGCCCTAGAGGGACAGGGCTCAACGAGCAGTACTTC,CASSPRGTGLNEQYF
NA,TRBJ2-1,TRBV18,once,TGTGCCAGCTCGCCTTTGAACAATGAGCAGTTCTTC,CASSPLNNEQFF
NA,TRBJ2-7,TRBV6-1,NA,TGTGCCAGCAGTGAAGGAGTAGCCCGGGAGCAGTACTTC,CASSEGVAREQYF
TRBD1,TRBJ2-1,TRBV7-6,NA,TGTGCCAGCAGCCCCGACAGGGACCAATCCTACAATGAGCAGTTCTTC,CASSPDRDQSYNEQFF
NA,TRBJ2-1,TRBV10-3,NA,TGTGCCATCAGTAAACCAGCCTCCAATGAGCAGTTCTTC,CAISKPASNEQFF
NA,TRBJ1-3,TRBV9,NA,TGTGCCAGCAGCGTAGTGGGGCAGGGTGGTTCTGGAAACACCATATATTTT,CASSVVGQGGSGNTIYF
NA,TRBJ1-2,TRBV19,NA,TGTGCCAGTAGTCGAACGGACTATGGCTACACCTTC,CASSRTDYGYTF
TRBD2,TRBJ2-3,TRBV5-1,NA,TGCGCCAGCAGCTTCGGACTAGCGGGCACAGATACGCAGTATTTT,CASSFGLAGTDTQYF
NA,TRBJ2-5,TRBV30,NA,TGTGCCTGGAGTATCACAGGGTCTGAGGCCCAGTACTTC,CAWSITGSEAQYF
TRBD2,TRBJ2-1,TRBV15,NA,TGTGCCACCAGCAGAGATCTTTTCGGGACTAGCGGGAGTAACAATGAGCAGTTCTTC,CATSRDLFGTSGSNNEQFF